These 27 T cell receptor beta chains were all obtained from the same sample, sequenced in a study of cytomegalovirus exposure and HLA in healthy donors. 60 Vbeta and 13 Jbeta primers were used in PCR. TCRdb's table, derived via immunoSEQ multiplex PCR, lists solely in-frame clones and lacks some. Among more than 100,000 clones listed, roughly 8.8% were seen once. Sequencing used PBMCs. The receptors originated from a woman aged 40-49 years in good health and CMV-seropositive.

Only a few counts were recorded for this clone. This sequence joins TRBV7-2 and TRBJ1-6; D unresolved. The CDR3 has 13 amino acids. Germline V gene data show CDR1 as SGHTA and CDR2 as FQGNSA. The V gene lost 10 bases and the J gene lost 7 bases, with 14 bases spanning the gap. CDR3 loop: CATRPQLNSPLHF. CDR3 DNA: TGTGCCACTCGCCCGCAGTTGAATTCACCCCTCCACTTT.

The V gene is TRBV27, the J gene TRBJ1-2; 11 nucleotides align to TRBD1. CDR3 length: 17 amino acids. Trimming removed 4 bases from V and 4 bases from J; junction bases left unmatched: 11. The germline gives CDR1 MNHEY, CDR2 SMNVEV (reference sequence). The CDR3 DNA reads as TGTGCCAGCAGTTCCGGGACAGGGGGTATCCTGGGCTATGGCTACACCTTC. It codes for CASSSGTGGILGYGYTF.

This clone was recorded a few times. This chain links TRBV27 with TRBJ1-6; D is possibly TRBD1 (5 bases). Germline CDR1 MNHEY, CDR2 SMNVEV (reference sequence). The V gene lost 4 bases and the J gene lost 10 bases, with 11 bases spanning the gap. The CDR3 spans 13 residues. This CDR3 is CASSSQGGSPLHF. CDR3 nucleotide sequence: TGTGCCAGCAGTTCCCAGGGTGGATCACCCCTCCACTTT.

A few counts support this clone. V gene TRBV7-2 combines with J gene TRBJ2-7, with a possible D match to TRBD1 (6 bases). The CDR3 sequence is 14 residues long. Between the trimmed V and J ends, which lost 5 bases and 2 bases, there was a span of 13 bases. The V gene's germline CDR1 is SGHTA and CDR2 FQGNSA. The CDR3 spells CASSPSGVPYEQYF. The CDR3 DNA reads TGTGCCAGCAGCCCTTCAGGGGTCCCCTACGAGCAGTACTTC.

This clone has just a few counts. The chain has TRBV7-9 and TRBJ2-3, with 7 bases matching TRBD2. The ends lost 1 base at V and 7 bases at J; junction bases unmatched: 8. This CDR3 has 15 residues. Germline assignment: CDR1 SEHNR and CDR2 FQNEAQ (reference sequence). CDR3: CASSLGPGRGYTQYF. The CDR3 DNA reads TGTGCCAGCAGCTTAGGCCCGGGGCGGGGGTATACGCAGTATTTT.

This chain links TRBV5-4 with TRBJ2-1, with 11 bases identical to TRBD2. The germline gives CDR1 SGHNT, CDR2 YYREEE (reference sequence). This CDR3 spans 14 amino acids. V was pared by 5 bases and J by 7 bases, with 5 bases of the junction left unmatched. The CDR3 nucleotides are TGTGCCAGCAGATTAGCGGGGGGGCGGAATGAGCAGTTCTTC. It encodes CASRLAGGRNEQFF.

There are a few counts of this clone. This chain links TRBV6-5 with TRBJ1-2; 8 bases fit TRBD1. Germline assignment: CDR1 MNHEY and CDR2 SVGAGI. V shed 6 bases and J 8 bases; nucleotides not matched to a gene: 5. This CDR3 is built from 12 residues. CDR3 residues: CASRSGGRGYTF. The CDR3, as DNA: TGTGCCAGCAGGTCAGGGGGCCGGGGCTACACCTTC.

In its sample, this clone was seen a few times. This CDR3 fails to terminate in the conserved phenylalanine or tryptophan, so it likely reflects a read error. Because the CDR3's place on the DNA is in doubt, the DNA is left out and the CDR3 is given as listed by TCRdb. The sample has other DNA sequences that encode this CDR3 too. This sequence joins TRBV7-3 and TRBJ2-3; TRBD2, the table's D call, lacks a check against the DNA. Germline assignment: CDR1 SGHTA and CDR2 FQGTGA. The CDR3 spans 15 amino acids, including both terminal residues. CDR3 amino acids: CASSRLAASTDTKYL.

This clone has just a few counts. V and J are TRBV18 and TRBJ1-1; possibly TRBD1 for D (5 bases). The CDR3 is 15 amino acids. In germline, CDR1 is KGHSH, CDR2 LQKENI. Trimming pared 3 bases from V and 0 bases from J, leaving 11 bases between. CDR3 nucleotide sequence: TGTGCCAGCTCACCCCGACAGCTTATGAACACTGAAGCTTTCTTT. It encodes CASSPRQLMNTEAFF.

This clone was counted between two and nine times. Other nucleotide sequences in the sample specify the same CDR3. The genes are TRBV2 and TRBJ1-1; 9 bases are shared with TRBD1. The CDR3 has 15 residues. After removal of 1 base from V and 5 bases from J, the junction contained 5 bases not matched to a gene. Germline V CDR1 and CDR2: SNHLY, FYNNEI. This CDR3 reads CASSEDRGRGTEAFF. CDR3 coding DNA: TGTGCCAGCAGTGAAGACAGGGGGCGCGGGACTGAAGCTTTCTTT.

The chain carries TRBV11-2 and TRBJ1-5; perhaps TRBD1 as D (5 bases). The CDR3 is made up of 14 amino acids. The V gene's germline CDR1 is SGHAT and CDR2 FQNNGV. V lost 3 bases, J lost 3 bases, and 9 bases lay in between. Here the CDR3 reads CASSLGLDNQPQHF. The CDR3 DNA reads TGTGCCAGCAGCTTGGGACTGGACAATCAGCCCCAGCATTTT. Supplemented by reference TRBV11-2 and TRBJ1-5, the full variable domain reads EAGVAQSPRYKIIEKRQSVAFWCNPISGHATLYWYQQILGQGPKLLIQFQNNGVVDDSQLPKDRFSAERLKGVDSTLKIQPAKLEDSAVYLCASSLGLDNQPQHFGDGTRLSIL.

The CDR3 coding sequence is TGTGCCAGCAGCCCTCTCAGCGGGGGGGAGAAGGGTACGCAGTATTTT. It yields the protein CASSPLSGGEKGTQYF. The chain employs TRBV7-7 and TRBJ2-3, with 10 bases lining up with TRBD2. The CDR3 contains 16 residues. The V and J ends lost 5 bases and 8 bases, in that order; junction bases with no gene match: 13. Germline V gene data show CDR1 as SSHAT and CDR2 as FNYEAQ (reference sequence).

Only a few counts were recorded for this clone. The rearrangement links TRBV5-1 to TRBJ2-2; TRBD1 matches at 7 bases. Trimming cost V 0 bases and J 0 bases; bases outside gene matches: 5. Germline loops: CDR1 SGHRS, CDR2 YFSETQ. The CDR3 sequence is 17 residues long. The CDR3: CASSLVQGPANTGELFF. The DNA for the CDR3 is TGCGCCAGCAGCTTGGTACAGGGGCCCGCGAACACCGGGGAGCTGTTTTTT.

Points on this clone: This sample also contains other DNA sequences that code for the same CDR3. J is TRBJ1-1 and V is TRBV2; D not resolved. V was shortened by 3 bases and J by 1 base, with 12 bases between the two germline ends. Germline V gene data show CDR1 as SNHLY and CDR2 as FYNNEI. The CDR3 sequence is 15 residues long. CDR3 amino acids: CASSEMGGSNTEAFF. The CDR3 DNA is TGTGCCAGCAGTGAGATGGGAGGATCGAACACTGAAGCTTTCTTT.

CDR3 loop: CASSVGRGGWETQYF. DNA for the CDR3: TGTGCCAGCAGCGTAGGTCGGGGGGGCTGGGAGACCCAGTACTTC. This rearrangement joins TRBV9 to TRBJ2-5; TRBD2 agrees at 8 bases. CDR1 is SGDLS and CDR2 is YYNGEE in the germline V gene. The junction had 6 bases not matched to a gene; V was cut back by 0 bases and J by 5 bases. CDR3 length: 15 residues. Full variable domain (rest looked up from reference TRBV9 and TRBJ2-5): DSGVTQTPKHLITATGQRVTLRCSPRSGDLSVYWYQQSLDQGLQFLIQYYNGEERAKGNILERFSAQQFPDLHSELNLSSLELGDSALYFCASSVGRGGWETQYFGPGTRLLVL.

This clone has a handful of counts. This chain links TRBV29-1 with TRBJ2-4; 9 nucleotides align to TRBD1. J gave up 6 bases and V 4 bases, and 4 bases lay outside the gene matches. CDR3 length: 13 residues. CDR1 is SQVTM, CDR2 ANQGSEA, per germline. CDR3 sequence (DNA): TGCAGCGTTGGACCGGGACAGGGAAACATTCAGTACTTC. Residues: CSVGPGQGNIQYF.

This clone has more than one count but fewer than ten. The genes are TRBV11-2 and TRBJ2-3; TRBD2 is a possible D gene (6 bases). With 4 bases removed from V and 1 base from J, the gap between germline ends came to 15 bases. From germline, CDR1 is SGHAT and CDR2 FQNNGV. The length of the CDR3 is 16 residues. CDR3: CASSSFFSGGTDTQYF. The CDR3 DNA reads TGTGCCAGCAGCTCATTTTTTTCGGGGGGCACAGATACGCAGTATTTT.

This rearrangement joins TRBV29-1 to TRBJ2-3; D uncertain. This CDR3 has 13 residues. V lost 7 bases and J lost 0, with 11 bases in between. Germline CDR1 is SQVTM and CDR2 is ANQGSEA. The CDR3 region has the DNA TGCAGCGCCATAGAGGAGAGCACAGATACGCAGTATTTT. Encoded protein: CSAIEESTDTQYF.

There are a few counts of this clone. The chain couples TRBV12-5 to TRBJ1-4; 7 bases fit TRBD1. This CDR3 has 15 residues. CDR1 is LGHNT and CDR2 is FRNRAP in the germline V gene. V gave up 5 bases and J gave up 4 bases; unmatched junction bases: 7. CDR3 in DNA: TGTGCTAGTGGTGCCTCGGGACAGCTTAATGAAAAACTGTTTTTT. Its translation is CASGASGQLNEKLFF.

The chain joins TRBV5-1 to TRBJ1-2; maybe TRBD1 (5 bases). Germline V lookup: CDR1 SGHRS, CDR2 YFSETQ. This CDR3 contains 15 residues. Deletions cut 7 bases from V and 0 bases from J, with 16 bases between. CDR3 sequence reads: CASGSPVGANYGYTF. CDR3 coding DNA: TGCGCCAGCGGATCTCCCGTAGGGGCTAACTATGGCTACACCTTC.

The chain couples TRBV7-8 to TRBJ1-1; D gene ambiguous. Trimming removed 3 bases from V and 0 bases from J, with 11 bases in between. Germline V CDR1 and CDR2: SGHVS, FQNEAQ. This CDR3 contains 15 residues. CDR3 sequence: CASSFDSAMNTEAFF. CDR3 bases: TGTGCCAGCAGCTTCGACTCGGCTATGAACACTGAAGCTTTCTTT.

The V call is TRBV25-1, the J call TRBJ2-5; 10 bases fit TRBD2. The CDR3 is 16 amino acids. J gave up 5 bases and V 1 base, and 7 bases lay outside the gene matches. Germline V CDR1 and CDR2: MGHDK, SYGVNS. The CDR3 nucleotides are TGTGCCAGCAGTGAATCAAGCGGGGGGGGCCTGGAGACCCAGTACTTC. Translating it yields CASSESSGGGLETQYF. Supplemented by reference TRBV25-1 and TRBJ2-5, the full variable domain reads EADIYQTPRYLVIGTGKKITLECSQTMGHDKMYWYQQDPGMELHLIHYSYGVNSTEKGDLSSESTVSRIRTEHFPLTLESARPSHTSQYLCASSESSGGGLETQYFGPGTRLLVL.

A few counts support this clone. The rearrangement joins TRBV18 to TRBJ2-7, with 8 bases aligning to TRBD1. The length of the CDR3 is 13 residues. V was pared by 5 bases and J by 6 bases, with 6 bases of the junction left unmatched. The germline gives CDR1 KGHSH, CDR2 LQKENI. The CDR3 spells CASSGWTGTEQYF. The CDR3 region has the DNA TGTGCCAGCTCAGGGTGGACAGGGACCGAGCAGTACTTC. Supplemented by reference TRBV18 and TRBJ2-7, the full variable domain reads NAGVMQNPRHLVRRRGQEARLRCSPMKGHSHVYWYRQLPEEGLKFMVYLQKENIIDESGMPKERFSAEFPKEGPSILRIQQVVRGDSAAYFCASSGWTGTEQYFGPGTRLTVT.

V usage is TRBV6-6 and J usage is TRBJ1-2; D ambiguous. Germline V gene lookup returns CDR1 MNHNY and CDR2 SVGAGI (reference sequence). The length of the CDR3 is 16 residues. V lost 0 bases to trimming and J lost 0 bases, with 11 bases between them. DNA for the CDR3: TGTGCCAGCAGTTACTCGGGCAGACAACCTAACTATGGCTACACCTTC. As protein: CASSYSGRQPNYGYTF.

This chain joins TRBV6-1 and TRBJ1-5; no firm D call. Germline V gives CDR1 MNHNS, CDR2 SASEGT. The CDR3 extends over 13 amino acids. The V end lost 5 bases, the J end lost 5 bases, and 10 bases lay between the germline ends. This CDR3 is CASSYSSDQPQHF. In DNA, the CDR3 is TGTGCCAGCAGTTATTCGTCTGATCAGCCCCAGCATTTT.

The chain links TRBV29-1 to TRBJ1-1; D gene ambiguous. Trimming took off 4 bases at V and 0 bases at J, with 9 bases between the two ends. CDR3 size: 13 residues. Per germline, CDR1 SQVTM and CDR2 ANQGSEA. CDR3 sequence (DNA): TGCAGCGTTGTGGGCAGACTGAACACTGAAGCTTTCTTT. This sequence encodes CSVVGRLNTEAFF.

The J gene is TRBJ2-7, the V gene TRBV15; TRBD1 might be the D (6 bases). The CDR3 consists of 15 residues. The ends were cut back, 0 bases at V and 0 bases at J, with 9 bases in the middle. Germline V CDR1 and CDR2: LNHNV, YYDKDF (reference sequence). DNA of the CDR3: TGTGCCACCAGCAGAGAGACAGGAGCCTCCTACGAGCAGTACTTC. Translating gives CATSRETGASYEQYF.